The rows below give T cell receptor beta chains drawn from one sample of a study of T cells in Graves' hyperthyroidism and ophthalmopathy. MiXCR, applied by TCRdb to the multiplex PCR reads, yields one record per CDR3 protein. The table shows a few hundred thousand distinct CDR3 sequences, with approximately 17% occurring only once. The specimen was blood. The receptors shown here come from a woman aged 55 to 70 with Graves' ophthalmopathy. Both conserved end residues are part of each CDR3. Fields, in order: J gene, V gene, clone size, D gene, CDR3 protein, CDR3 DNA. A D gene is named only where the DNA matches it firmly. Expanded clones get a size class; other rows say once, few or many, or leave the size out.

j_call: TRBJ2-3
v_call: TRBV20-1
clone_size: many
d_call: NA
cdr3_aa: CSAQQGPTDTQYF
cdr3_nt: TGCAGTGCTCAACAGGGCCCCACTGATACGCAGTATTTT

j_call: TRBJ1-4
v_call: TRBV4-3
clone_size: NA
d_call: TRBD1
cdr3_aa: CASSQEIPDRGGDEKLFF
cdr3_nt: TGCGCCAGCAGCCAAGAAATCCCGGACAGGGGGGGAGATGAAAAACTGTTTTTT

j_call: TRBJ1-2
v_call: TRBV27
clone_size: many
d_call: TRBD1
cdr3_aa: CASSFNRGENYGYTF
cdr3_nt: TGTGCCAGCAGTTTTAACAGGGGAGAAAACTATGGCTACACCTTC

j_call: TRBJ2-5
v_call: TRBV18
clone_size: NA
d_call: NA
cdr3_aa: CASSTSAGETQYF
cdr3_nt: TGTGCCAGCTCCACCTCGGCAGGGGAGACCCAGTACTTC

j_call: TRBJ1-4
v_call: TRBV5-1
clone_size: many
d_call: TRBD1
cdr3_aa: CASSSGDRGREKLFF
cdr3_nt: TGCGCCAGCAGCAGCGGGGACAGGGGACGGGAAAAACTGTTTTTT

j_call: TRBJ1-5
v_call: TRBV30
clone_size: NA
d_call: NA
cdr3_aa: CAWSGGSSNQPQHF
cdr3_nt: TGTGCCTGGAGTGGAGGATCAAGCAATCAGCCCCAGCATTTT

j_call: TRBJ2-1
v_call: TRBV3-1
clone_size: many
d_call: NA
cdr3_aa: CASSQGGGPRNEQFF
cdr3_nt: TGTGCCAGCAGCCAAGGAGGAGGGCCGAGGAATGAGCAGTTCTTC

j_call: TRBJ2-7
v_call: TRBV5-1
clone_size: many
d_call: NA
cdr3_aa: CASSLDRLGYEQYF
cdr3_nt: TGCGCCAGCAGCTTGGACAGGCTAGGGTACGAGCAGTACTTC

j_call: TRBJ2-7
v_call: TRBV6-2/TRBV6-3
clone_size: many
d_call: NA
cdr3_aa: CASSSSGLLYEQYF
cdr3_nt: TGTGCCAGCAGTTCCTCGGGACTCCTCTACGAGCAGTACTTC

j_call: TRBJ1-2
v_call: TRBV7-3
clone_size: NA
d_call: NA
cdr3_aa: CASSLTGGGSYGYTF
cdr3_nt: TGTGCCAGCAGCTTAACTGGGGGGGGGTCCTATGGCTACACCTTC

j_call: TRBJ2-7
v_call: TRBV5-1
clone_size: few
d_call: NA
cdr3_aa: CASSLGSENYEQYF
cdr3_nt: TGCGCCAGCAGCTTGGGGAGCGAAAACTACGAGCAGTACTTC